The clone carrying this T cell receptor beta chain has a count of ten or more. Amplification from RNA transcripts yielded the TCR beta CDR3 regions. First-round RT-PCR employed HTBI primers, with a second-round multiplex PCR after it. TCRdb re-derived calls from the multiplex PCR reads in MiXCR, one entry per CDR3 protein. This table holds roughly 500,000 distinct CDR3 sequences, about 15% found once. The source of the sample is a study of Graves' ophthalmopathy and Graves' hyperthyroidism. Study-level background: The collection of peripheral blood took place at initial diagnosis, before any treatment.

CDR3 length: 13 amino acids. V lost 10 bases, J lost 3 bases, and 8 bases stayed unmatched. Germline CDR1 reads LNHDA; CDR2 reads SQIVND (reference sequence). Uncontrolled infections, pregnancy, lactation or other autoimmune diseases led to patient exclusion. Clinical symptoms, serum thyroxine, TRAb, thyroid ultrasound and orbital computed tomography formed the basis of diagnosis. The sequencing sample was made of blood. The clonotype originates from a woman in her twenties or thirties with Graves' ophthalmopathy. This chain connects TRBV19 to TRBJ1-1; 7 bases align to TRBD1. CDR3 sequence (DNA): TGTGCCAATAATGACAGGGTGGACACTGAAGCTTTCTTT. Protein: CANNDRVDTEAFF.